A selection of T cell receptor beta chains follows, all from one sample in a study of blood T cell repertoires in COVID-19. The table came from immunoSEQ multiplex PCR; TCRdb's copy has only in-frame clones and leaves some out. Altogether about 200,000 clones are present, 80% to 90% being singletons, with the ten largest covering around 4.9%. Source material: peripheral blood. The receptors shown here come from an elderly woman with acute or convalescent COVID-19. Each CDR3 is given with its conserved first and last residue. A D gene is named only where the DNA matches it firmly. Size is stated for part of the rows, as once, few or many counts, or as a class when the clone is expanded.

-	-	TRBV19	TRBJ1-5	TGTGCCAGTAGTATAGATTATGATCAGCCCCAGCATTTT	CASSIDYDQPQHF
-	-	TRBV28	TRBJ1-5	TGTGCCAGCAGTTTTCGGAGTGCTTATCAGCCCCAGCATTTT	CASSFRSAYQPQHF
-	-	TRBV3-1/TRBV3-2	TRBJ1-1	TGTGCCAGCAGCCTACCGGGACACATCACTGAAGCTTTCTTT	CASSLPGHITEAFF
-	-	TRBV18	TRBJ1-1	TGTGCCAGCTCACCATCGCAGGGCTTCCTAGACACTGAAGCTTTCTTT	CASSPSQGFLDTEAFF
-	-	TRBV11-2	TRBJ2-7	TGTGCCAGCAGCTTAAGTGCTGCGACGAGGAGTTACGAGCAGTACTTC	CASSLSAATRSYEQYF
TRBD1	-	TRBV5-1	TRBJ2-7	TGCGCCAGCAGCGCCCACGGACAGGCCCCCTACGAGCAGTACTTC	CASSAHGQAPYEQYF
-	-	TRBV20-1	TRBJ2-5	TGCAGTTCTCTAAGGGGAGAGACCCAGTACTTC	CSSLRGETQYF
TRBD1	-	TRBV30	TRBJ1-5	TGTGCCTGGAGAGGGACAGGGTTCGGGCAGCCCCAGCATTTT	CAWRGTGFGQPQHF
TRBD1	-	TRBV5-1	TRBJ1-6	TGCGCCAGCAGACCGGGACAGGGTTATTCACCCCTCCACTTT	CASRPGQGYSPLHF
-	-	TRBV3-1/TRBV3-2	TRBJ2-3	TGTGCCAGCAGCCCGGAGGAGGGCTACGCAGATACGCAGTATTTT	CASSPEEGYADTQYF
TRBD2	-	TRBV2	TRBJ2-5	TGTGCCAGCAGTGGCAGGACTAGCGGGAGGGCTTCCCAAGAGACCCAGTACTTC	CASSGRTSGRASQETQYF
-	few	TRBV19	TRBJ1-1	TGTGCCAGTAGTGACCTTCGGGGGGCGGGGAACACTGAAGCTTTCTTT	CASSDLRGAGNTEAFF
-	-	TRBV5-8	TRBJ1-5	TGTGCCAGCAGCTTGGGAAGGACACTGGGGCCCCAGCATTTT	CASSLGRTLGPQHF
TRBD1	-	TRBV5-1	TRBJ2-7	TGCGCCAGCAGCTTGGGACAGGGAAGGGCTGGGGAGCAGTACTTC	CASSLGQGRAGEQYF
TRBD2	-	TRBV15	TRBJ2-5	TGTGCCACCAGCAGAGGCCCGGGACTAGCGGACGAGACCCAGTACTTC	CATSRGPGLADETQYF
TRBD1	-	TRBV6-5	TRBJ1-2	TGTGCCAGCAGTCCGACAGGGGGCGTGCGAGGCTACACCTTC	CASSPTGGVRGYTF
TRBD1	-	TRBV19	TRBJ1-6	TGTGCCAGTAGTATGCCCACAGGGGGGAAGAATTCACCCCTCCACTTT	CASSMPTGGKNSPLHF
TRBD1	few	TRBV7-9	TRBJ1-6	TGTGCCAGCAGCTTGCAGGGGGATTCACCCCTCCACTTT	CASSLQGDSPLHF
TRBD1	-	TRBV4-3	TRBJ1-1	TGCGCCAGCAGCCAAGACGCGGCAGGGGGACTCTATGAAGCTTTCTTT	CASSQDAAGGLYEAFF
TRBD1	-	TRBV19	TRBJ1-6	TGTGCCAGTAGCCTATCAGGGGGATCACCCCTCCACTTT	CASSLSGGSPLHF